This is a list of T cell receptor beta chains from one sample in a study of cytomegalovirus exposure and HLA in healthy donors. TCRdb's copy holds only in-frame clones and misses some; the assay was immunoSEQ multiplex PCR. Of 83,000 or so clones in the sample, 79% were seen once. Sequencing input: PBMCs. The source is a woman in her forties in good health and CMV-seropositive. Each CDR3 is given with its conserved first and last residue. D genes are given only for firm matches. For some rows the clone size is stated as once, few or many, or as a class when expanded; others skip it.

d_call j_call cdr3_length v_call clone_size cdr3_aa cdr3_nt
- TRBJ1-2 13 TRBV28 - CASSLDQGIGYTF TGTGCCAGCAGTTTGGACCAGGGGATTGGCTACACCTTC
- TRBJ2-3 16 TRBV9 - CASSVGAILRTDTQYF TGTGCCAGCAGCGTAGGCGCAATCCTTCGCACAGATACGCAGTATTTT
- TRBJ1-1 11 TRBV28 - CASSAEAEAFF TGTGCCAGCAGTGCGGAAGCTGAAGCTTTCTTT
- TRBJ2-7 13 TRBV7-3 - CASSLFGSYEQYF TGTGCCAGCAGCTTATTCGGGAGCTACGAGCAGTACTTC
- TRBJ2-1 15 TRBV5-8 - CASSLGLAPSNEQFF TGTGCCAGCAGCTTAGGGCTAGCCCCCAGCAATGAGCAGTTCTTC
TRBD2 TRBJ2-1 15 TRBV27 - CASTPSSGSPRKQFF TGTGCCAGCACCCCCTCTAGCGGGAGCCCCCGAAAGCAGTTCTTC
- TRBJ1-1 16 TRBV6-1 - CASSELGRAPNTEAFF TGTGCCAGCAGTGAACTGGGCAGGGCGCCCAACACTGAAGCTTTCTTT
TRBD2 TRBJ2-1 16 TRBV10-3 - CAISATSGGLYNEQFF TGTGCCATCAGTGCGACTAGCGGGGGCCTTTACAATGAGCAGTTCTTC
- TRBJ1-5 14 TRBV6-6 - CASREGQFNQPQHF TGTGCCAGCAGGGAGGGGCAGTTCAATCAGCCCCAGCATTTT
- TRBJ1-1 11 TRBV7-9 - CASSLALEAFF TGTGCCAGCAGCTTAGCGTTAGAAGCTTTCTTT
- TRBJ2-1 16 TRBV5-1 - CASSLVAGSGDNEQFF TGCGCCAGCAGCTTGGTGGCGGGTAGCGGCGACAATGAGCAGTTCTTC
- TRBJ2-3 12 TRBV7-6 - CASSLARNTQYF TGTGCCAGCAGCTTAGCGAGGAATACGCAGTATTTT
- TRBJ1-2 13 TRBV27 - CASSLSYNYGYTF TGTGCCAGCAGTTTATCGTATAACTATGGCTACACCTTC
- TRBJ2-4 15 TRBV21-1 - CASSNRGTAKNIQYF TGTGCCAGCAGCAATCGGGGGACAGCCAAAAACATTCAGTACTTC
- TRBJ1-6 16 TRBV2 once CASRHTRSSYNSPLHF TGTGCCAGCAGACATACTCGGAGCTCCTATAATTCACCCCTCCACTTT